Listed below are T cell receptor beta chains from one sample, sequenced in a study of T cell repertoires in cytomegalovirus infection. TCRdb re-called the reads with MiXCR, one entry per CDR3 protein. The repertoire consists of under 95,000 distinct CDR3 sequences, with around 49% occurring once and the leading ten covering 93%. What these receptors recognize is not known. The starting material was CD8+ T cells from cultured PBMCs, obtained from culture after CMV antigen stimulation. The receptors come from a human donor in good health (CMV status not recorded). Some clones in this sample may be carry-over from other donors' samples. The CDR3 runs from the conserved cysteine through the conserved F or W. The D gene is left open where the match is weak. Clone sizes are given selectively: once, few, many, or a class where the clone is expanded.

d_call j_call clone_size cdr3_length v_call cdr3_aa cdr3_nt
NA TRBJ2-2 NA 17 TRBV27 CASSPLGEAHNTGELFF TGTGCCAGCAGTCCTCTCGGCGAGGCCCATAACACCGGGGAGCTGTTTTTT
NA TRBJ2-7 NA 12 TRBV28 CATGTGTYEQYF TGTGCCACCGGGACGGGCACCTACGAGCAGTACTTC
TRBD2 TRBJ2-7 few 16 TRBV12-3/TRBV12-4 CASSFSSGGSSYEQYF TGTGCCAGCAGTTTCTCTAGCGGGGGAAGCTCCTACGAGCAGTACTTC
NA TRBJ2-5 few 13 TRBV7-9 CASSLSGQETQYF TGTGCCAGCAGCTTGAGCGGACAAGAGACCCAGTACTTC
NA TRBJ2-3 NA 16 TRBV7-9 CASSSLVGGGADTQYF TGTGCCAGCAGCTCCCTGGTGGGGGGGGGGGCCGATACGCAGTATTTT
NA TRBJ2-7 few 12 TRBV7-8 CASNGATYEQYF TGTGCCAGCAACGGGGCCACCTACGAGCAGTACTTC
NA TRBJ2-3 few 12 TRBV2 CASRFLGATQYF TGTGCCAGCAGATTTTTGGGGGCTACGCAGTATTTT
NA TRBJ2-3 NA 15 TRBV14 CASSAEGWGADTQYF TGTGCCAGCAGCGCGGAGGGATGGGGGGCAGATACGCAGTATTTT
TRBD1 TRBJ1-5 NA 13 TRBV10-2 CASSEGQPQPQHF TGCGCCAGCAGCGAGGGACAGCCCCAGCCCCAGCATTTT
NA TRBJ2-5 NA 16 TRBV14 CASSQDQKAGQETQYF TGTGCCAGCAGCCAAGATCAGAAGGCAGGGCAAGAGACCCAGTACTTC
TRBD1 TRBJ2-6 NA 19 TRBV12-3/TRBV12-4 CASSLAWGQGAAGANVLTF TGTGCCAGCAGTTTAGCGTGGGGACAGGGGGCTGCTGGGGCCAACGTCCTGACTTTC
TRBD1 TRBJ2-5 NA 15 TRBV12-3/TRBV12-4 CASSFKGQGNETQYF TGTGCCAGCAGTTTTAAGGGACAGGGGAATGAGACCCAGTACTTC
TRBD1 TRBJ1-5 NA 14 TRBV29-1 CSVGQGSGGQPQHF TGCAGCGTTGGACAGGGGTCGGGCGGTCAGCCCCAGCATTTT
TRBD1 TRBJ2-1 NA 13 TRBV6-2/TRBV6-3 CATGQGPYNEQFF TGTGCCACCGGACAGGGGCCTTACAATGAGCAGTTCTTC
TRBD1 TRBJ2-5 NA 16 TRBV6-1 CASRATGGHPQETQYF TGTGCCAGCAGGGCGACAGGGGGACATCCTCAAGAGACCCAGTACTTC
NA TRBJ2-1 NA 13 TRBV5-6 CASSLAQFNEQFF TGTGCCAGCAGCTTGGCACAGTTCAATGAGCAGTTCTTC